This T cell receptor beta chain emerged from a study of blood T cell repertoires in COVID-19. Overall study: The study drew acute and convalescent COVID-19 samples from the United States, Italy and Spain. PBMCs, B-cell-depleted T cells, or T cells were the source of the cDNA or gDNA that made up the material.

Trimming removed 4 bases at V and 0 bases at J, with 18 bases between. The length of the CDR3 is 17 residues. CDR1 is KGHSH and CDR2 is LQKENI in the germline V gene. In the source study's methods: Quantification of nucleated cells was approximated via reference gene primer amplification. Data came from immunoSEQ multiplex PCR; TCRdb stores just in-frame clones and leaves some out. V, J and clone size reflect that table, while D and trimming were determined from the DNA. Of about 250,000 clones in the sample, about 86% are singletons; the top ten hold 4.5% to 7%. The TCR sequence derives from a man older than 75 with acute or convalescent COVID-19. The chain combines TRBV18 with TRBJ1-1; possible D gene TRBD1, 6 bases. Specimen: peripheral blood. The CDR3 sequence is CASSLQGNRLMNTEAFF. DNA for the CDR3: TGTGCCAGCTCACTGCAGGGGAATAGGTTAATGAACACTGAAGCTTTCTTT. The complete variable domain, with remaining parts taken from reference TRBV18 and TRBJ1-1, reads NAGVMQNPRHLVRRRGQEARLRCSPMKGHSHVYWYRQLPEEGLKFMVYLQKENIIDESGMPKERFSAEFPKEGPSILRIQQVVRGDSAAYFCASSLQGNRLMNTEAFFGQGTRLTVV.